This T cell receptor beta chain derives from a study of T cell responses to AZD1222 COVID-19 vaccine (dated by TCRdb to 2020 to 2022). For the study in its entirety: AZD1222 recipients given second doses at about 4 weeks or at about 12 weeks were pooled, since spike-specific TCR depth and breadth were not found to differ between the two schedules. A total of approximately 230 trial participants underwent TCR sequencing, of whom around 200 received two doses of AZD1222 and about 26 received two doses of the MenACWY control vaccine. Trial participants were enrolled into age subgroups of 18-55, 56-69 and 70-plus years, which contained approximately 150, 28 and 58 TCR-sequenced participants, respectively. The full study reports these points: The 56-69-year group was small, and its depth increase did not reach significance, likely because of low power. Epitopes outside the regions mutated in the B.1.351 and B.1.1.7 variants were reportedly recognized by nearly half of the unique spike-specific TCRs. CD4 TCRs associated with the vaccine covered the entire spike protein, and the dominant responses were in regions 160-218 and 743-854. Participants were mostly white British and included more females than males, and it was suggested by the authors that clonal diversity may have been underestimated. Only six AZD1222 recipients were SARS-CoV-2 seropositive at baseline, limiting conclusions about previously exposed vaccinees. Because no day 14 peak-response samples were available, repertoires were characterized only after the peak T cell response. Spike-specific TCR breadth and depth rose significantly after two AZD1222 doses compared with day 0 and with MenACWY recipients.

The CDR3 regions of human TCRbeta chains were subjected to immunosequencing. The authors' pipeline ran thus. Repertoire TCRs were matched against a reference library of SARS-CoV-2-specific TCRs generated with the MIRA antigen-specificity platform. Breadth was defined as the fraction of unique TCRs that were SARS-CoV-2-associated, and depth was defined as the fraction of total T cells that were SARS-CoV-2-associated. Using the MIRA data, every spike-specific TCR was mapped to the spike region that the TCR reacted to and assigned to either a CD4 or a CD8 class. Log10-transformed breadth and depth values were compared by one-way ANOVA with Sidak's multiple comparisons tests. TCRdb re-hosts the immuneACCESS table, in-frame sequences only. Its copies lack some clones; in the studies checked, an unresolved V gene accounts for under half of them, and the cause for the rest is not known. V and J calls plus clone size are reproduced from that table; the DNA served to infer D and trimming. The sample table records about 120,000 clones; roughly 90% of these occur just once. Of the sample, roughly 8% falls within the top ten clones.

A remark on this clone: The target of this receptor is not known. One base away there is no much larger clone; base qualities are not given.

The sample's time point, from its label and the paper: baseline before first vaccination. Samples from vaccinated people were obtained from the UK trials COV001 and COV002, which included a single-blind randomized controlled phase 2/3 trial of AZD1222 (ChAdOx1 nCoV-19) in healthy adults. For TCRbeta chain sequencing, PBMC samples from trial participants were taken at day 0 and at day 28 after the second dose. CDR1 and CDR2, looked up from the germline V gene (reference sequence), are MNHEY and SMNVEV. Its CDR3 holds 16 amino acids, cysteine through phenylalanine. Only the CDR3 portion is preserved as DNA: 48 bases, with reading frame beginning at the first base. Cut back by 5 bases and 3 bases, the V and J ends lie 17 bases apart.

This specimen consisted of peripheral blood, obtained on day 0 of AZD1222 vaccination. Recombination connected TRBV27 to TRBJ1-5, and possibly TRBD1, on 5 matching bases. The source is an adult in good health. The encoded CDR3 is CASSKGWAPDNQPQHF. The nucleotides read TGTGCCAGCAGTAAGGGGTGGGCTCCCGACAATCAGCCCCAGCATTTT.